Following are 14 T cell receptor beta chains from one sample sequenced in a study of response to subunit inactivated influenza vaccine. From the RT-PCR reads, TCRdb called clonotypes with MiXCR, one entry per CDR3 protein. The sample holds about 190,000 distinct CDR3 sequences, roughly an eighth seen once. This sample comprised CD8+ T cells sorted from PBMCs, obtained 5 days after vaccination. Every receptor here comes from a middle-aged man who received an inactivated influenza vaccine.

This chain joins TRBV4-1 and TRBJ2-7; TRBD1 or TRBD2 may be the D gene (5 bases each). This CDR3 has 15 residues. CDR1 is MGHRA, CDR2 YSYEKL, per germline. V lost 5 bases and J lost 0, with 14 bases in between. Here the CDR3 reads CASSSGAGSSYEQYF. CDR3 nucleotide sequence: TGCGCCAGCAGCAGTGGGGCAGGGAGCTCCTACGAGCAGTACTTC.

This clonotype occurred a few times. The chain uses TRBV6-1 and TRBJ2-7; 9 bases line up with TRBD1. The CDR3 totals 15 residues. V was pared by 6 bases and J by 4 bases, with 10 bases of the junction left unmatched. CDR1 is MNHNS, CDR2 SASEGT, per germline. CDR3 sequence reads: CASRAWTGVVYEQYF. The CDR3 coding sequence is TGTGCCAGCAGGGCCTGGACAGGGGTGGTTTACGAGCAGTACTTC.

The rearrangement uses TRBV12-3 or TRBV12-4 and TRBJ2-2; D ambiguous. Trimming left V 3 bases short and J 6 bases short, with 8 bases between. The CDR3 is made up of 13 amino acids. CDR3 region: CASSFGRAGELFF. In nucleotides, the CDR3 is TGTGCCAGCAGTTTCGGCCGGGCCGGGGAGCTGTTTTTT.

This clonotype was seen ten or more times. The chain couples TRBV4-3 to TRBJ2-1, with D uncertain. Trimming shortened V by 0 bases and J by 0 bases, and 18 bases separated the two germline ends. CDR1 is LGHNA and CDR2 is YSLEER in the germline V gene. The CDR3 has 19 amino acids. Here the CDR3 DNA reads TGCGCCAGCAGCCAAGAGTGGTCCCTCCGCAGCTCCTCCTACAATGAGCAGTTCTTC. Protein product: CASSQEWSLRSSSYNEQFF.

The table lists this clonotype with many counts. The V gene is TRBV27, the J gene TRBJ2-3, with D possibly TRBD2 on 5 matching bases. The CDR3 is 15 residues long. Germline values: CDR1 MNHEY, CDR2 SMNVEV (reference sequence). Trimming pared 2 bases from V and 3 bases from J, leaving 12 bases between. The DNA of the CDR3 is TGTGCCAGCAGTTTAGACGAGCGGCGAACAGATACGCAGTATTTT. It is translated as CASSLDERRTDTQYF.

The rearrangement joins TRBV12-3 or TRBV12-4 to TRBJ1-2; D possibly corresponds to TRBD1 (5 bases). V was clipped by 1 base and J by 6 bases, with 12 bases between them. The CDR3 has 14 residues. This chain's CDR3 is CASSLDTWGDGYTF. Written as DNA, the CDR3 is TGTGCCAGCAGTTTAGACACCTGGGGCGATGGCTACACCTTC.

This clonotype was recorded a few times. The gene calls are TRBV20-1 and TRBJ2-1; 8 positions agree with TRBD2. CDR1 is DFQATT, CDR2 SNEGSKA, per germline (reference sequence). Trimming took 3 bases from V and 3 from J; bases not matched to a gene: 10. The CDR3 totals 16 residues. This CDR3 reads CSASWASGLFYNEQFF. For the CDR3, the DNA is TGCAGTGCTAGTTGGGCTAGCGGGCTTTTCTACAATGAGCAGTTCTTC.

This clonotype was observed a handful of times. The chain joins TRBV12-3 or TRBV12-4 to TRBJ2-5; D remains ambiguous. This CDR3 region has 13 residues. V was shortened by 2 bases and J by 5 bases, with 9 bases between the two germline ends. The CDR3 sequence: CASSLQAMETQYF. The CDR3 nucleotides are TGTGCCAGCAGTTTACAGGCTATGGAGACCCAGTACTTC.

The V and J genes are TRBV20-1 and TRBJ2-7; D may be TRBD2 (6 bases). Deletions cut 0 bases from V and 6 bases from J, with 21 bases between. This CDR3 has 16 amino acids. Germline CDR1 DFQATT, CDR2 SNEGSKA (reference sequence). CDR3 coding DNA: TGCAGTGCTAGAGATGGACATAGCGGTGTGGTGGGCGAGCAGTACTTC. This sequence encodes CSARDGHSGVVGEQYF.

In its sample, this clonotype was seen a few times. The V gene is TRBV9, the J gene TRBJ2-1; D possibly matches TRBD1 or TRBD2 (5 bases each). This CDR3 is 18 amino acids long. V dropped 0 bases and J dropped 8 bases, with 24 bases sitting between them. Germline-derived CDR1 and CDR2 are SGDLS and YYNGEE. Written as DNA, the CDR3 is TGTGCCAGCAGCGTAGAGGGGTGGGGGTCAGGGTATTTGGATGAGCAGTTCTTC. Translated, it gives CASSVEGWGSGYLDEQFF.

This clonotype appeared many times. V and J are TRBV4-3 and TRBJ2-7; maybe TRBD2 (6 bases). The CDR3 is 14 residues long. Germline CDR1 is LGHNA and CDR2 is YSLEER. Trimming shortened V by 0 bases and J by 7 bases, and 13 bases separated the two germline ends. For the CDR3, the DNA is TGCGCCAGCAGCCAAGAGCGGGGACCACGGGAGCAGTACTTC. Its translation: CASSQERGPREQYF.

J is TRBJ2-5 and V is TRBV6-5, with TRBD2 matching over 8 bases. Germline V CDR1 and CDR2: MNHEY, SVGAGI. This CDR3 contains 18 residues. The V segment lost 0 bases and the J segment 5 bases; nucleotides outside the gene matches: 14. DNA for the CDR3: TGTGCCAGCAGTTACTCGAGTACCGGGGGGGCCGTGGGTGAGACCCAGTACTTC. Amino acids: CASSYSSTGGAVGETQYF.

The table lists this clonotype with a few counts. The gene calls are TRBV6-1 and TRBJ2-1, with no clear D. The CDR3 has 15 amino acids. Germline V lookup: CDR1 MNHNS, CDR2 SASEGT. V was shortened by 6 bases and J by 3 bases, with 15 bases between the two germline ends. The CDR3 here is CASSPGRPLYNEQFF. DNA for the CDR3: TGTGCCAGCAGCCCCGGACGTCCTCTCTACAATGAGCAGTTCTTC.

There are a few counts of this clonotype. The rearrangement links TRBV7-9 to TRBJ2-3; D not certain. The length of the CDR3 is 16 residues. Deletions cut 4 bases from V and 4 bases from J, with 18 bases between. The V gene's germline CDR1 is SEHNR and CDR2 FQNEAQ (reference sequence). The CDR3 reads CASSYLGDSWADTQYF. CDR3 coding DNA: TGTGCCAGCAGCTATCTAGGCGATTCCTGGGCAGATACGCAGTATTTT. Full variable domain (rest looked up from reference TRBV7-9 and TRBJ2-3): DTGVSQNPRHKITKRGQNVTFRCDPISEHNRLYWYRQTLGQGPEFLTYFQNEAQLEKSRLLSDRFSAERPKGSFSTLEIQRTEQGDSAMYLCASSYLGDSWADTQYFGPGTRLTVL.